This T cell receptor beta chain was recorded in a study of a mutant IDH1 vaccine in newly diagnosed glioma. Study-level background: The patients received vaccinations eight times, in weeks 1, 3, 5, 7, 11, 15, 19 and 23. Previous treatment comprised radiotherapy, temozolomide, or both, mostly both.

As for time point: week 5, during vaccination. Topical imiquimod was applied with each vaccine dose, which held 300 ug of mutant IDH1 20-mer peptide. Donor tumors were new WHO grade 3 or 4 IDH1-mutant, ATRX-lost astrocytomas. On this clone itself: Its antigen remains unidentified.

Data came from immunoSEQ multiplex PCR; TCRdb stores just in-frame clones and leaves some out. The data show about 28,000 clones, 80% to 90% seen once. This CDR3 is 14 amino acids long. Germline V gene lookup returns CDR1 SGHRS and CDR2 YFSETQ. Deletions cut 0 bases from V and 4 bases from J, with 10 bases between. The chain links TRBV5-1 to TRBJ1-2; D not certain. This material consisted of PBMCs, taken from a glioma patient whose treatment included an IDH1 peptide vaccine. The sequence was collected from a man between 18 and 35 years old with glioma. The CDR3 loop is CASSLEGDLYGYTF. In DNA, the CDR3 is TGCGCCAGCAGCTTGGAAGGTGATCTCTATGGCTACACCTTC.